This T cell receptor (beta chain) was captured in a study of neurological immune-mediated disorders. Germline CDR1 and CDR2: MNHEY and SVGEGT. Trimming took 3 bases from V and 11 from J, leaving 11 bases between them. The CDR3 spans 12 residues. Overall study results and limits: The greatest TCR clonal expansion occurred in HTLV-1-associated myelopathy and the least in multiple sclerosis, which fell below healthy controls.

Volunteers from a blood bank in Maryland, USA, constituted the healthy controls. Sorted libraries drew on around 1 million CD4+ or CD8+ T cells. The cDNA was produced through 5'RACE with 10-nucleotide random UMIs. TCRdb ran MiXCR on the 5' RACE reads and lists one entry per CDR3 protein. The sample includes under 40,000 distinct CDR3 sequences, 6.5% to 8.5% of them seen just once. This clonotype was counted at least ten times. Its antigen is not known. Specimen: CD4+ T cells from blood. The V gene is TRBV6-2 or TRBV6-3, the J gene TRBJ1-5; no clear D. The receptor comes from a man in his fifties or sixties in good health. The CDR3 spells CASSYGSGTQHF. The CDR3 nucleotides are TGTGCCAGCAGTTATGGGTCGGGGACCCAGCATTTT.